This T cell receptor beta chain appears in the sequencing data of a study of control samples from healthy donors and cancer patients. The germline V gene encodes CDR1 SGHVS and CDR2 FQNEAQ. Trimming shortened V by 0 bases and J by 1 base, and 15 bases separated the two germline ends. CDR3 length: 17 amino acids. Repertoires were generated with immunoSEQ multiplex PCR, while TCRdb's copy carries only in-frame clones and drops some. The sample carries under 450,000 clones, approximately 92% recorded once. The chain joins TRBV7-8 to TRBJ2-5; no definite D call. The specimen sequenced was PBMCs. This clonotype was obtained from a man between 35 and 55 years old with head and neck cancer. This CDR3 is CASSLASWVWIQETQYF. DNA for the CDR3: TGTGCCAGCAGCTTAGCTTCCTGGGTATGGATCCAAGAGACCCAGTACTTC.